The clone carrying this TCR beta chain was detected only a few times. Its specificity is unknown. The data originate from a study of blood T cells in healthy people across ages. CDR1 is LGHDT, CDR2 YNNKEL, per germline (reference sequence). The junction had 5 bases not matched to a gene; V was cut back by 0 bases and J by 0 bases. The CDR3 length is 17 residues. The second PCR ran roughly 7 to 12 cycles with a sample-barcoded 5' primer and J-beta primers. TCRdb reprocessed the 5' RACE reads via MiXCR and lists one record per CDR3 protein. The repertoire holds 800,000 to 900,000 distinct CDR3 sequences, with 60% to 80% as singletons. Broader study findings: Comparison with aged donors showed that long-lived donors had more naive CD4+ cells and higher diversity. PBMCs went unsorted, and a conclusive naive versus antigen-experienced comparison was therefore prevented.

The V call is TRBV3-1, the J call TRBJ2-5, with 9 bases fitting TRBD1. Sequencing used blood. The TCR was taken from a man aged 30 to 45 in good health. The CDR3 region has the DNA TGTGCCAGCAGCCAAGAATTCGACAGGGGGAACCAAGAGACCCAGTACTTC. It codes for CASSQEFDRGNQETQYF.